The 31 T cell receptor beta chains given below trace back to one sample, sequenced in a study of blood T cell repertoires in COVID-19. The repertoire was sequenced with immunoSEQ multiplex PCR; TCRdb's copy has only in-frame clones and lacks some. The data hold roughly 190,000 clones, with around 86% observed a single time. The sample consisted of peripheral blood. These receptor sequences come from a woman of 80 years or more in a cohort sampled during active or convalescent COVID-19.

The gene calls are TRBV5-1 and TRBJ2-1, with D possibly being TRBD2 (6 bases). Germline CDR1 and CDR2: SGHRS and YFSETQ. V lost 3 bases and J 5 bases, leaving 12 bases between the germline ends. This CDR3 is built from 14 residues. The DNA of the CDR3 is TGCGCCAGCAGCTCCGCGGGGTTAAACAATGAGCAGTTCTTC. This sequence encodes CASSSAGLNNEQFF.

The V and J genes are TRBV30 and TRBJ1-2; D may be TRBD1 (5 bases). The ends were cut back, 2 bases at V and 6 bases at J, with 13 bases in the middle. Per the germline V gene, CDR1 is GTSNPN and CDR2 is SVGIG (reference sequence). This CDR3 is built from 13 residues. The CDR3 nucleotides read TGTGCCTGGAGTCCCAGGGCATCAAATGGCTACACCTTC. Amino acids: CAWSPRASNGYTF. The variable domain in full, with the rest retrieved from reference TRBV30 and TRBJ1-2, is SQTIHQWPATLVQPVGSPLSLECTVEGTSNPNLYWYRQAAGRGLQLLFYSVGIGQISSEVPQNLSASRPQDRQFILSSKKLLLSDSGFYLCAWSPRASNGYTFGSGTRLTVV.

The V call is TRBV7-9, the J call TRBJ1-2, with 9 bases fitting TRBD1. Germline V gene data show CDR1 as SEHNR and CDR2 as FQNEAQ (reference sequence). The V segment lost 6 bases and the J segment 0 bases; nucleotides outside the gene matches: 5. The CDR3 has 15 residues. In nucleotides, the CDR3 is TGTGCCAGCAGTCCCGGGACAGGGCCTAACTATGGCTACACCTTC. Protein sequence: CASSPGTGPNYGYTF.

The chain carries TRBV3-1 (or the pseudogene TRBV3-2) and TRBJ1-6; possible D gene TRBD1, 5 bases. Germline V lookup: CDR1 LGHDT, CDR2 YNNKEL (reference sequence). Trimming took off 2 bases at V and 0 bases at J, with 17 bases between the two ends. CDR3 length equals 19 residues. CDR3 loop: CASSQSTWDSSSYNSPLHF. CDR3 coding DNA: TGTGCCAGCAGCCAATCTACATGGGACTCCAGCTCCTATAATTCACCCCTCCACTTT.

This rearrangement joins TRBV10-3 to TRBJ2-3, with TRBD1 as a possible D gene (5 bases). Per germline, CDR1 ENHRY and CDR2 SYGVKD. The CDR3 length is 17 residues. Trimming removed 0 bases at V and 6 bases at J, with 19 bases between. The CDR3 region is CAISESWGQNFGDTQYF. DNA of the CDR3: TGTGCCATCAGTGAGTCTTGGGGCCAGAACTTTGGTGATACGCAGTATTTT.

This clone was seen once. The V gene is TRBV3-1 (or the pseudogene TRBV3-2), the J gene TRBJ2-5, with 12 bases matching TRBD2. CDR1 and CDR2 from the germline V gene are LGHDT and YNNKEL (reference sequence). The CDR3 runs to 17 residues. The V and J ends lost 4 bases and 1 base, in that order; junction bases with no gene match: 7. This CDR3 is CASSRLAGAGVQETQYF. The CDR3, as DNA: TGTGCCAGCAGCCGACTAGCGGGGGCCGGGGTCCAAGAGACCCAGTACTTC.

V usage is TRBV10-3 and J usage is TRBJ2-2; 7 positions match TRBD2. CDR1 is ENHRY and CDR2 is SYGVKD in the germline V gene. This CDR3 is 15 amino acids long. Trimming at V came to 4 bases and at J to 7 bases, leaving 9 bases not matched to a gene. CDR3 coding DNA: TGTGCCATCAGTGCAACCGGGACTAACGACGGGGAGCTGTTTTTT. Translation: CAISATGTNDGELFF.

The chain has TRBV9 and TRBJ2-2; TRBD2 aligns across 7 bases. The length of the CDR3 is 19 residues. From germline, CDR1 is SGDLS and CDR2 YYNGEE. V lost 1 base, J lost 0 bases, and 12 bases stayed unmatched. As DNA, the CDR3 is TGTGCCAGCAGCGTACCATCGACTAGCCAGAACGCGAACACCGGGGAGCTGTTTTTT. This sequence encodes CASSVPSTSQNANTGELFF. The variable domain in full, completed from reference TRBV9 and TRBJ2-2, reads DSGVTQTPKHLITATGQRVTLRCSPRSGDLSVYWYQQSLDQGLQFLIQYYNGEERAKGNILERFSAQQFPDLHSELNLSSLELGDSALYFCASSVPSTSQNANTGELFFGEGSRLTVL.

This rearrangement joins TRBV3-1 (or the pseudogene TRBV3-2) to TRBJ1-1; D is unresolved. Germline V gene sequence: CDR1 LGHDT, CDR2 YNNKEL (reference sequence). Trimming pared 4 bases from V and 5 bases from J, leaving 17 bases between. This CDR3 has 15 residues. The chain's CDR3 is CASSPSVSGSTEAFF. The CDR3 DNA follows: TGTGCCAGCAGCCCAAGCGTTTCGGGAAGTACTGAAGCTTTCTTT.

Note on this clone: Other DNA sequences of this sample code for an identical CDR3. This chain joins TRBV5-1 and TRBJ1-1; D is unclear. Germline V gene lookup returns CDR1 SGHRS and CDR2 YFSETQ. V was shortened by 2 bases and J by 0 bases, with 8 bases between the two germline ends. CDR3 length equals 14 residues. The CDR3 reads CASSLGGMNTEAFF. The DNA of the CDR3 is TGCGCCAGCAGCTTAGGAGGCATGAACACTGAAGCTTTCTTT.

The chain's CDR3 is CASSRTGIVETQYF. In DNA form, the CDR3 reads TGTGCCAGCAGTAGGACAGGGATCGTGGAGACCCAGTACTTC. The rearrangement joins TRBV6-5 to TRBJ2-5; 8 nucleotides agree with TRBD1. The germline gives CDR1 MNHEY, CDR2 SVGAGI. There are 14 residues in the CDR3. V trimming: 5 bases; J trimming: 5 bases; junction bases outside the gene matches: 7.

V and J are TRBV18 and TRBJ1-2; D uncertain. This CDR3 is built from 13 residues. Per germline, CDR1 KGHSH and CDR2 LQKENI. V was shortened by 2 bases and J by 2 bases, with 6 bases between the two germline ends. CDR3 in amino acids: CASSPDKNYGYTF. CDR3 nucleotides: TGTGCCAGCTCACCAGACAAGAACTATGGCTACACCTTC.

Here the CDR3 DNA reads TGTGCCAGCAAACGAGGCAGGGTGGACTATGGCTACACCTTC. Translated: CASKRGRVDYGYTF. J is TRBJ1-2 and V is TRBV6-5, with D possibly being TRBD1 (5 bases). V was clipped by 7 bases and J by 3 bases, with 15 bases between them. CDR3 length: 14 amino acids. The germline V gene has CDR1 MNHEY and CDR2 SVGAGI.

The chain links TRBV10-3 to TRBJ1-1, with D possibly TRBD1 on 5 matching bases. CDR1 is ENHRY and CDR2 is SYGVKD in the germline V gene. The V end was cut by 6 bases, the J end by 3 bases, with 11 bases between. The CDR3 runs to 13 residues. The CDR3 nucleotides read TGTGCCATCAGCCCAGGGAGGGACACTGAAGCTTTCTTT. This translates into CAISPGRDTEAFF.

This rearrangement joins TRBV3-1 (or the pseudogene TRBV3-2) to TRBJ2-5, with D unclear. CDR1 LGHDT and CDR2 YNNKEL come from the germline V gene (reference sequence). The CDR3 has 13 residues. Trimming cost V 1 base and J 2 bases, with 5 bases left between them. CDR3 in amino acids: CASSQASQETQYF. The CDR3 region has the DNA TGTGCCAGCAGCCAAGCCTCTCAAGAGACCCAGTACTTC.

The V call is TRBV7-8, the J call TRBJ2-7; 9 bases are shared with TRBD2. After removal of 8 bases from V and 7 bases from J, the junction contained 9 bases not matched to a gene. Per the germline V gene, CDR1 is SGHVS and CDR2 is FQNEAQ. The CDR3 has 13 residues. The CDR3 bases are TGTGCCAGCGGCGGGAGGGCCGGTTGGGAGCAGTACGTC. Translating gives CASGGRAGWEQYV.

The J gene is TRBJ1-2, the V gene TRBV12-3 or TRBV12-4; no clear D. Trimming stripped 8 bases from V and 0 bases from J, with 10 bases between. This CDR3 is built from 13 residues. CDR3 DNA: TGTGCCAGCGGGAGGACGGCTAACTATGGCTACACCTTC. Translated, it gives CASGRTANYGYTF.

The V call is TRBV29-1, the J call TRBJ2-1; D not resolved. Germline V CDR1 and CDR2: SQVTM, ANQGSEA. The CDR3 runs to 15 residues. Deletions cut 7 bases from V and 0 bases from J, with 16 bases between. This chain's CDR3 is CSAILIRPSYNEQFF. The CDR3 DNA is TGCAGCGCCATACTAATCAGACCCTCCTACAATGAGCAGTTCTTC.

This chain uses TRBV5-1 with TRBJ2-2; D perhaps matches TRBD2 (5 bases). CDR3 size: 13 residues. Germline assignment: CDR1 SGHRS and CDR2 YFSETQ. Trimming removed 4 bases at V and 5 bases at J, with 9 bases between. The CDR3 bases are TGCGCCAGCAGCGCAGAGCGGACCGGGGAGCTGTTTTTT. The encoded protein is CASSAERTGELFF. The full variable domain, with the rest looked up from reference TRBV5-1 and TRBJ2-2, is KAGVTQTPRYLIKTRGQQVTLSCSPISGHRSVSWYQQTPGQGLQFLFEYFSETQRNKGNFPGRFSGRQFSNSRSEMNVSTLELGDSALYLCASSAERTGELFFGEGSRLTVL.

This clone was detected only a few times. The genes are TRBV4-1 and TRBJ1-2; 8 bases map to TRBD1. Germline V CDR1 and CDR2: MGHRA, YSYEKL. J was trimmed by 2 bases and V by 4 bases; bases with no gene match: 9. The length of the CDR3 is 16 residues. The CDR3 reads CASSPTGTGPNYGYTF. CDR3 nucleotide sequence: TGCGCCAGCAGCCCAACCGGGACAGGACCCAACTATGGCTACACCTTC.

V and J are TRBV5-1 and TRBJ1-5, with D perhaps TRBD1 (6 bases). CDR3 length: 14 residues. CDR1 and CDR2 from the germline V gene are SGHRS and YFSETQ. V was pared by 5 bases and J by 9 bases, with 18 bases between. Here the CDR3 reads CASRLRGSFGPQHF. CDR3 sequence (DNA): TGCGCCAGCAGATTAAGGGGGTCTTTTGGGCCCCAGCATTTT.

The rearrangement joins TRBV2 to TRBJ1-4; D is perhaps TRBD1 (5 bases). The CDR3 contains 14 residues. Trimming removed 3 bases from V and 4 bases from J, with 9 bases in between. Germline V gives CDR1 SNHLY, CDR2 FYNNEI. The CDR3 sequence: CASSDREGNEKLFF. In nucleotides, the CDR3 is TGTGCCAGCAGTGACAGGGAGGGTAATGAAAAACTGTTTTTT.

The chain uses TRBV11-3 and TRBJ1-6; no definite D call. Germline CDR1 SGHNT, CDR2 YENEEA. The CDR3 is 14 amino acids. V lost 3 bases and J lost 6, with 9 bases in between. In nucleotides, the CDR3 is TGTGCCAGCAGCTTTTCCAGTTCTAATTCACCCCTCCACTTT. It translates to CASSFSSSNSPLHF.

Here the CDR3 DNA reads TGTGCCAGCAGCCAAGCGGAGACAGGGGGAAGCTATGGCTACACCTTC. Its protein product is CASSQAETGGSYGYTF. The rearrangement links TRBV4-2 to TRBJ1-2; 9 bases map to TRBD1. This CDR3 has 16 amino acids. Germline assignment: CDR1 LGHNA and CDR2 YNFKEQ. Germline trimming cut 1 base from V and 4 bases from J; bases unmatched to any gene: 7.

The V gene is TRBV19, the J gene TRBJ2-5, with 7 positions matching TRBD1. J was trimmed by 5 bases and V by 7 bases; bases with no gene match: 7. From germline, CDR1 is LNHDA and CDR2 SQIVND (reference sequence). There are 13 residues in the CDR3. The CDR3 sequence: CASTNRGRETQYF. The CDR3 nucleotides read TGTGCCAGTACCAACAGGGGAAGGGAGACCCAGTACTTC.

This sequence joins TRBV19 and TRBJ1-5; 9 nucleotides agree with TRBD1. The trim removed 3 bases at V and 9 bases at J, leaving 9 bases unmatched. The length of the CDR3 is 15 residues. In germline, CDR1 is LNHDA, CDR2 SQIVND (reference sequence). CDR3 loop: CASSMGTGPFGPQHF. The CDR3, as DNA: TGTGCCAGTAGTATGGGGACAGGGCCCTTCGGGCCCCAGCATTTT.

The rearrangement uses TRBV27 and TRBJ2-3; D not resolved. CDR3 length: 14 residues. The V end lost 2 bases, the J end lost 0 bases, and 6 bases lay between the germline ends. CDR1 and CDR2 (germline): MNHEY, SMNVEV (reference sequence). The CDR3 DNA reads as TGTGCCAGCAGTTTACTACAGAGCACAGATACGCAGTATTTT. As protein: CASSLLQSTDTQYF.

The CDR3 DNA sequence: TGTGCCACCAGTGATTTGCAGGGTGGGAACATTCAGTACTTC. Its protein is CATSDLQGGNIQYF. The V and J genes are TRBV24-1 and TRBJ2-4; weak D call: TRBD1 (5 bases). Trimming took off 0 bases at V and 7 bases at J, with 9 bases between the two ends. The CDR3 runs 14 residues. In germline, CDR1 is KGHDR, CDR2 SFDVKD.

The chain employs TRBV19 and TRBJ1-1, with D perhaps matching TRBD1 (5 bases). The CDR3 covers 13 residues. The germline V and J ends were trimmed by 8 bases and 7 bases, with 17 bases remaining between them. CDR1 LNHDA and CDR2 SQIVND come from the germline V gene (reference sequence). In DNA, the CDR3 is TGTGCCAGTTACGGGACTCCATTCCTTGAAGCTTTCTTT. Translated: CASYGTPFLEAFF.

The CDR3 reads CASSQAGPVGYTF. CDR3 nucleotide sequence: TGCGCCAGCAGCCAAGCAGGCCCTGTAGGCTACACCTTC. The rearrangement links TRBV4-1 to TRBJ1-2; no clear D gene. The CDR3 length is 13 residues. Trimming removed 1 base from V and 8 bases from J, with 11 bases in between. Germline V gene data show CDR1 as MGHRA and CDR2 as YSYEKL.

This chain joins TRBV7-9 and TRBJ1-1; 7 bases are a match to TRBD1. The trim removed 5 bases at V and 4 bases at J, leaving 10 bases unmatched. CDR1 SEHNR and CDR2 FQNEAQ come from the germline V gene (reference sequence). The CDR3 loop spans 15 amino acids. DNA of the CDR3: TGTGCCAGCAGCAAGGGGGCGCACTGGGGCACTGAAGCTTTCTTT. Protein product: CASSKGAHWGTEAFF.